This T cell receptor (beta chain) was identified in a study of T cell responses to AZD1222 COVID-19 vaccine. Study-wide results and limits: Close to half of all spike-specific TCRs reportedly target regions of the variants that are unmutated. The number of AZD1222 recipients seropositive at baseline was only 6 or 7. Repertoires were obtained only post-peak T cell response.

This CDR3 contains 15 residues. Per the germline V gene, CDR1 is SGHTA and CDR2 is FQGTGA. V gave up 5 bases and J gave up 1 base; unmatched junction bases: 1. About this clone: Its target is unknown.

TCRdb's table, derived via immunoSEQ multiplex PCR, lists solely in-frame clones and lacks some. The table shows around 97,000 clones, with 90% occurring only once. The chain employs TRBV7-3 and TRBJ2-1; the match to TRBD2 covers 11 bases. Sequencing used peripheral blood, obtained on day 0 of AZD1222 vaccination. The clonotype comes from an adult in good health. The chain's CDR3 is CASSPSGGSYNEQFF. The CDR3 DNA sequence: TGTGCCAGCAGCCCTAGCGGGGGGTCCTACAATGAGCAGTTCTTC.